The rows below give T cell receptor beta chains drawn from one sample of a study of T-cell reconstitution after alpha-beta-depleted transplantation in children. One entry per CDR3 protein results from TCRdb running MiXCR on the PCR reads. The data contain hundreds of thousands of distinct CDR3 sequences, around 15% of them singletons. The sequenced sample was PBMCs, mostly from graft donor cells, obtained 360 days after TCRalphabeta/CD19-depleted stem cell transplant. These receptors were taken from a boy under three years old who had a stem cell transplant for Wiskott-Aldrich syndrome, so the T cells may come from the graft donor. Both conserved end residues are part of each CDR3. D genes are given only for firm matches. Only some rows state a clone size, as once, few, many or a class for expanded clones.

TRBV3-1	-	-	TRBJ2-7	TGTGCCAGCAGCCGGTGGAGGCCACCCTACGAGCAGTACTTC	CASSRWRPPYEQYF
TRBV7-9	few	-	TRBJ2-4	TGTGCCAGCAGCTTAGGTTGGGTATCAGCCAAAAACATTCAGTACTTC	CASSLGWVSAKNIQYF
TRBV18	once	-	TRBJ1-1	TGTGCCAGCTCACCAACAGGGATGGCGGTGAACACTGAAGCTTTCTTT	CASSPTGMAVNTEAFF
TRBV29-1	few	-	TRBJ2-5	TGCAGCGTTAGAGGAGAGGGCCAAGAGACCCAGTACTTC	CSVRGEGQETQYF
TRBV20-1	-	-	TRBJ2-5	TGCAGTGCTAGTATCGAGTTCCAAGAGACCCAGTACTTC	CSASIEFQETQYF
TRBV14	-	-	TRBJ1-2	TGTGCCAGCAGCCAAGGCGGAGGAAACTATGGCTACACCTTC	CASSQGGGNYGYTF
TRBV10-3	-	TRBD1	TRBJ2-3	TGTGCCATCAGTGCAACCGGGACAGGTACAGATACGCAGTATTTT	CAISATGTGTDTQYF
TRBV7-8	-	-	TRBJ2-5	TGTGCCAGCAGCCACAGACGGACGGCCCAAGAGACCCAGTACTTC	CASSHRRTAQETQYF
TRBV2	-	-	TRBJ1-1	TGTGCCAGGGGTTGGGATCTGAACACTGAAGCTTTCTTT	CARGWDLNTEAFF
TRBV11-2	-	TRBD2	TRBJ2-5	TGTGCCAGCAGCATAGGGACTAGCGGGAGCGGGGAGACCCAGTACTTC	CASSIGTSGSGETQYF
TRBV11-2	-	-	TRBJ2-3	TGTGCCAGCAGCTTATATATCCCAGGACAGTTTAGCACAGATACGCAGTATTTT	CASSLYIPGQFSTDTQYF
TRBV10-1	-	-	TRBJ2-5	TGCGCCAGCAGTCCGGCAGGGAAGACGCAAGAGACCCAGTACTTC	CASSPAGKTQETQYF
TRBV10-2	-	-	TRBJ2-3	TGCGCCAGCAGTGAGCCCCACAACCTACAACTACGCACAGATACGCAGTATTTT	CASSEPHNLQLRTDTQYF
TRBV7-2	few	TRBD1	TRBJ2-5	TGTGCCAGCAGCTTACGGCCAGGGGGTTGGAGAGAGACCCAGTACTTC	CASSLRPGGWRETQYF
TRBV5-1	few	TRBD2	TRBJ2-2	TGCGCCAGCAGCTTAGTTCATGCGGGAGCCCACACCGGGGAGCTGTTTTTT	CASSLVHAGAHTGELFF
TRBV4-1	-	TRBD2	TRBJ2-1	TGCGCCAGCAGCCATTTTACTCCTAGCGGCCCGTACAATGAGCAGTTCTTC	CASSHFTPSGPYNEQFF
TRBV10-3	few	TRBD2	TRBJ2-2	TGTGCCATCAGTCAGAGCGGGGCCGACACCGGGGAGCTGTTTTTT	CAISQSGADTGELFF
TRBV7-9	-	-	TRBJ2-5	TGTGCCAGCAGCTTCGGAGGGGTCCAGGGGGAGACCCAGTACTTC	CASSFGGVQGETQYF